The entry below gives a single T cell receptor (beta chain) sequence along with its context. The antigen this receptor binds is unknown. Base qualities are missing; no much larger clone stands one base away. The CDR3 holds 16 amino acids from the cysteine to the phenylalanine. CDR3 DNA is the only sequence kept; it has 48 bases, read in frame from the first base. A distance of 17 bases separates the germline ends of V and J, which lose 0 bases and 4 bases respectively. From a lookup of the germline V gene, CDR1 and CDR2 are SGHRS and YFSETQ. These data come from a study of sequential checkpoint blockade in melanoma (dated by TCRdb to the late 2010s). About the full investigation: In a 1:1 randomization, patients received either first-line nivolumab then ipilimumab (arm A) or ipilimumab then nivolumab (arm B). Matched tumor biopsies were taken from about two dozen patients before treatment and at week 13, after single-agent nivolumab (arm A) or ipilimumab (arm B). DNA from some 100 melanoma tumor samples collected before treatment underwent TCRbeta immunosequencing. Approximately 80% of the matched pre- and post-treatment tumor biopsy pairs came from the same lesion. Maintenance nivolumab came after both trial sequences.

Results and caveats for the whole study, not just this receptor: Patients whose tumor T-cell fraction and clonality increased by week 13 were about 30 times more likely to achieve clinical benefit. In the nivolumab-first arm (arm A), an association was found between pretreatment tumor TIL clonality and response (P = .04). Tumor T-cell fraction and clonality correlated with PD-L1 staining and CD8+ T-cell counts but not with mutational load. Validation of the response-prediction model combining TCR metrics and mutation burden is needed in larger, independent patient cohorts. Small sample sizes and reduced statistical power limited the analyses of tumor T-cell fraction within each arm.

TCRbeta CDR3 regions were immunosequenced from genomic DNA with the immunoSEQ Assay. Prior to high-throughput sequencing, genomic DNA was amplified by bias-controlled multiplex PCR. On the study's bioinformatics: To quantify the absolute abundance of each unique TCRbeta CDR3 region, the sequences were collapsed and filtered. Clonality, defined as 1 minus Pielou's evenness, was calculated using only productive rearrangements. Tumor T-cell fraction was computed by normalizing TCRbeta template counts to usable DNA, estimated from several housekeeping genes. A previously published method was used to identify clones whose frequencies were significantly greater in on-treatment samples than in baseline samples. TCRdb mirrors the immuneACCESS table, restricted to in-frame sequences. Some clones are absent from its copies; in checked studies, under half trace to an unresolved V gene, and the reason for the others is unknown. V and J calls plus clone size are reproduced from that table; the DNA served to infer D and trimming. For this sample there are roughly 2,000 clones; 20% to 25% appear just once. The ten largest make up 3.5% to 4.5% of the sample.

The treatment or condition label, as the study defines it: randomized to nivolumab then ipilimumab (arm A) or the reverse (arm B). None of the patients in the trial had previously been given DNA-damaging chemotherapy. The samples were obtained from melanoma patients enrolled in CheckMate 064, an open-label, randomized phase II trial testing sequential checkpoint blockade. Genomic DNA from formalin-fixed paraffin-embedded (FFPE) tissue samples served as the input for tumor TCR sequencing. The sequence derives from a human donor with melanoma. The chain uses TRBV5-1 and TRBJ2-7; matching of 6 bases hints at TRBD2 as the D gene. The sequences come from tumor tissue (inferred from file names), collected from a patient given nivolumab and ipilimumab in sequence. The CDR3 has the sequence CASSLAGGGDLYEQYF. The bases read TGCGCCAGCAGCTTGGCCGGGGGTGGTGACTTGTACGAGCAGTACTTC.